This T cell receptor (beta chain) was sequenced during a study of cytomegalovirus exposure and HLA in healthy donors. Whole-study context: Researchers previously reported finding 117 million unique TCR beta sequences from 150 million to 200 million T cells.

Germline-derived CDR1 and CDR2 are SGHTA and FQGNSA. V gave up 4 bases and J gave up 9 bases; unmatched junction bases: 15. This CDR3 is built from 15 residues. The PCR made use of 60 Vbeta and 13 Jbeta primers. Produced via immunoSEQ multiplex PCR; TCRdb's table is partial and in-frame only. The table shows some 170,000 clones, with roughly two thirds occurring only once. This TCR was sampled from a woman in her twenties or thirties in good health and CMV-seronegative. The sample consisted of PBMCs. The chain is built from TRBV7-2 and TRBJ2-7; 7 nucleotides agree with TRBD1. CDR3 DNA: TGTGCCAGCAGCTCTCCCCGACAGGGAGTAAACGGGCAGTACTTC. The encoded protein is CASSSPRQGVNGQYF.